A single sample gave rise to the 20 T cell receptor beta chains below, sequenced in a study of T cell clones after liver transplantation. Sequenced by immunoSEQ multiplex PCR; TCRdb stores in-frame clones only, minus some. The table shows more than 95,000 clones, with roughly 80% occurring only once. This sample comprised CD4+ T cells from blood, obtained before liver transplant. The receptors here all came from a human donor who received a liver transplant.

The genes are TRBV5-4 and TRBJ2-1; 11 bases align to TRBD2. Germline V gene data show CDR1 as SGHNT and CDR2 as YYREEE (reference sequence). After removal of 1 base from V and 7 bases from J, the junction contained 4 bases not matched to a gene. The CDR3 is 15 residues long. The CDR3 reads CASSLLTSGINEQFF. The CDR3 nucleotides read TGTGCCAGCAGCTTGCTGACTAGCGGGATTAATGAGCAGTTCTTC.

This chain links TRBV5-4 with TRBJ2-1, with 7 bases that match TRBD1. Trimming cost V 4 bases and J 2 bases; bases outside gene matches: 6. CDR1 and CDR2 from the germline V gene are SGHNT and YYREEE (reference sequence). The CDR3 is 15 residues long. CDR3 sequence reads: CASSLDRAPYNEQFF. Written as DNA, the CDR3 is TGTGCCAGCAGCCTTGACAGGGCTCCCTACAATGAGCAGTTCTTC.

The chain carries TRBV5-6 and TRBJ1-4; possibly TRBD1 for D (6 bases). This CDR3 spans 16 amino acids. V was clipped by 4 bases and J by 8 bases, with 21 bases between them. Per germline, CDR1 SGHDT and CDR2 YYEEEE. The CDR3, as DNA: TGTGCCAGCAGCCTCTCCCAGGGGCTGGGACTCGAAAAACTGTTTTTT. Translated: CASSLSQGLGLEKLFF.

The rearrangement links TRBV5-1 to TRBJ2-2; 11 nucleotides line up with TRBD2. Germline V gene sequence: CDR1 SGHRS, CDR2 YFSETQ. V gave up 5 bases and J gave up 5 bases; unmatched junction bases: 5. The CDR3 loop spans 15 amino acids. The CDR3 nucleotides are TGCGCCAGCAGTGCTGGGACTAGCGGTACCGGGGAGCTGTTTTTT. This translates into CASSAGTSGTGELFF.

The V and J genes are TRBV6-1 and TRBJ1-3; perhaps TRBD1 as D (6 bases). Germline lookup yields CDR1 MNHNS and CDR2 SASEGT. Trimming took 2 bases from V and 4 from J, leaving 12 bases between them. This CDR3 comprises 15 residues. The chain's CDR3 is CASSERGARGNTIYF. CDR3 nucleotides: TGTGCCAGCAGTGAAAGGGGGGCAAGGGGAAACACCATATATTTT.

The chain combines TRBV9 with TRBJ1-3; D is ambiguous. Germline CDR1 reads SGDLS; CDR2 reads YYNGEE. CDR3 length equals 19 residues. V shed 3 bases and J shed 1 base, with 23 bases lying between them. CDR3 sequence: CASSAPNVKDSTSGNTIYF. Here the CDR3 DNA reads TGTGCCAGCAGCGCCCCGAATGTGAAGGACTCCACTTCTGGAAACACCATATATTTT.

The V call is TRBV18, the J call TRBJ2-1, with 10 bases matching TRBD2. Germline CDR1 KGHSH, CDR2 LQKENI. CDR3 length: 16 amino acids. Unmatched junction bases numbered 9, after V lost 0 bases and J lost 10 bases. The CDR3 loop is CASSPPLAGGDREQFF. The DNA of the CDR3 is TGTGCCAGCTCACCACCGTTAGCGGGAGGTGACCGGGAGCAGTTCTTC.

The chain is built from TRBV7-9 and TRBJ2-2, with 8 bases lining up with TRBD2. V gave up 8 bases and J gave up 7 bases; unmatched junction bases: 15. The CDR3 covers 16 residues. Germline V gives CDR1 SEHNR, CDR2 FQNEAQ (reference sequence). CDR3 coding DNA: TGTGCCAGCCACCACCTCGGAGCGGGAGAGAACGGGGAGCTGTTTTTT. This encodes CASHHLGAGENGELFF.

This clone was counted a single time. The chain joins TRBV7-9 to TRBJ1-6; weak D call: TRBD1 (5 bases). CDR1 and CDR2 (germline): SEHNR, FQNEAQ (reference sequence). Trimming took 5 bases from V and 7 from J, leaving 12 bases between them. This CDR3 spans 14 amino acids. For the CDR3, the DNA is TGTGCCAGCAGCGCCAGGGACCAAAATTCACCCCTCCACTTT. It codes for CASSARDQNSPLHF.

The chain carries TRBV11-3 and TRBJ2-5; 8 bases align to TRBD2. The ends lost 6 bases at V and 6 bases at J; junction bases unmatched: 3. Germline V lookup: CDR1 SGHNT, CDR2 YENEEA. This CDR3 contains 12 residues. In DNA form, the CDR3 reads TGTGCCAGCAGTTTTAGCGGGAAGACCCAGTACTTC. Encoded protein: CASSFSGKTQYF. Together with reference TRBV11-3 and TRBJ2-5, the CDR3 gives the full variable domain: EAGVVQSPRYKIIEKKQPVAFWCNPISGHNTLYWYLQNLGQGPELLIRYENEEAVDDSQLPKDRFSAERLKGVDSTLKIQPAELGDSAVYLCASSFSGKTQYFGPGTRLLVL.

As regards this clone: The DNA is left out, because the CDR3 cannot be placed on it with certainty; the CDR3 is given as TCRdb lists it. The chain combines TRBV6-4 with TRBJ1-2; the table's D call, TRBD1, has no DNA check behind it. The CDR3 totals 16 residues, both ends included. Germline CDR1 is MRHNA and CDR2 is SNTAGT. The CDR3 sequence: CASSSSTGYGYYGYTF.

The chain employs TRBV27 and TRBJ2-7, with D possibly being TRBD1 or TRBD2 (5 bases each). Germline values: CDR1 MNHEY, CDR2 SMNVEV (reference sequence). The CDR3 is made up of 15 amino acids. Trimming removed 2 bases from V and 3 bases from J, with 14 bases in between. The CDR3 is CASSLGTSPLYEQYF. CDR3 DNA: TGTGCCAGCAGTTTAGGGACCAGCCCCCTCTACGAGCAGTACTTC.

The gene calls are TRBV5-1 and TRBJ1-2, with a possible D match to TRBD1 (6 bases). Germline CDR1 reads SGHRS; CDR2 reads YFSETQ. The CDR3 runs 15 residues. V lost 0 bases to trimming and J lost 6 bases, with 15 bases between them. This chain's CDR3 is CASSLVGQRGDGYTF. CDR3 nucleotides: TGCGCCAGCAGCTTGGTTGGACAGAGAGGGGATGGCTACACCTTC.

V is TRBV29-1 and J is TRBJ2-2; 8 positions agree with TRBD2. This CDR3 contains 14 residues. Unmatched junction bases numbered 3, after V lost 0 bases and J lost 6 bases. In germline, CDR1 is SQVTM, CDR2 ANQGSEA. This CDR3 is CSVEDLLAAGELFF. CDR3 DNA: TGCAGCGTTGAAGATTTACTAGCGGCCGGGGAGCTGTTTTTT.

In DNA, the CDR3 is TGTGCCAGCAGTTATGGGACGGTGAACACTGAAGCTTTCTTT. It encodes CASSYGTVNTEAFF. V usage is TRBV13 and J usage is TRBJ1-1, with D tentatively TRBD1 (5 bases). V was cut by 6 bases and J by 0 bases, with 11 bases left in between. Per germline, CDR1 PRHDT and CDR2 FYEKMQ (reference sequence). There are 14 residues in the CDR3.

This clone has more than one count but fewer than ten. The chain joins TRBV9 to TRBJ1-2, with no clear D. CDR1 SGDLS and CDR2 YYNGEE come from the germline V gene. Trimming pared 2 bases from V and 4 bases from J, leaving 6 bases between. The CDR3 spans 12 residues. CDR3 coding DNA: TGTGCCAGCAGCGTCGAGTCCTATGGCTACACCTTC. Its translation is CASSVESYGYTF.

The chain links TRBV7-9 to TRBJ2-1; TRBD2 matches 10 bases. The length of the CDR3 is 17 residues. In germline, CDR1 is SEHNR, CDR2 FQNEAQ (reference sequence). V was clipped by 6 bases and J by 2 bases; unmatched bases: 10. The CDR3 loop is CASRTSGTSDPYNEQFF. In nucleotides, the CDR3 is TGTGCCAGCAGGACATCCGGGACTAGCGACCCCTACAATGAGCAGTTCTTC.

As DNA, the CDR3 is TGCAGTGCTCCGAATGGGGGCTTGCAGTACTTC. Translating it yields CSAPNGGLQYF. The chain uses TRBV20-1 and TRBJ2-7; perhaps TRBD1 as D (6 bases). The V end was cut by 5 bases, the J end by 9 bases, with 14 bases between. Per the germline V gene, CDR1 is DFQATT and CDR2 is SNEGSKA (reference sequence). CDR3 length: 11 amino acids.

The genes are TRBV18 and TRBJ2-2, with unresolved D. Per the germline V gene, CDR1 is KGHSH and CDR2 is LQKENI. Trimming pared 0 bases from V and 1 base from J, leaving 3 bases between. This CDR3 has 14 amino acids. CDR3 nucleotide sequence: TGTGCCAGCTCACCACCGGGGAACACCGGGGAGCTGTTTTTT. The encoded protein is CASSPPGNTGELFF.

J is TRBJ2-2 and V is TRBV11-2; D is possibly TRBD1 (5 bases). The CDR3 totals 14 residues. Germline V gene sequence: CDR1 SGHAT, CDR2 FQNNGV. Trimming cost V 1 base and J 3 bases, with 6 bases left between them. The CDR3 spells CASSLGQYTGELFF. The CDR3 region has the DNA TGTGCCAGCAGCTTAGGACAGTACACCGGGGAGCTGTTTTTT.